This T cell receptor beta chain was recorded in a study of Ad26.COV2.S vaccination and SARS-CoV-2 variants (dated by TCRdb to about 2021). Notes on the research overall: Donors in the vaccine arm were drawn from COV1001, a phase I-IIa trial of Ad26.COV2.S in healthy adults that was multicentre, randomized, double-blind and placebo-controlled. A total of 32 samples were included in the TCR-sequenced set, comprising roughly 20 Ad26.COV2.S vaccine recipients, 5 placebo recipients and 8 SARS-CoV-2 convalescent individuals. Trial participants were randomized into five groups of five: low-dose or high-dose Ad26.COV2.S given once or twice, or placebo on both occasions. Blinding of investigators to trial group allocation was maintained during experiments and outcome assessment. Sequencing of the TCRbeta repertoire served to evaluate the specificity and breadth of SARS-CoV-2-reactive T cell receptors following Ad26.COV2.S vaccination. Dosing of Ad26.COV2.S was intramuscular, at either 5x10^10 or 1x10^11 viral particles, delivered as one shot or as two shots spaced 56 days apart. What the research found in general, with its limitations: Vaccine and placebo recipients had similar non-spike TCR breadth, a finding consistent with the vaccine containing only spike. The authors noted that total T cell responses may have been underestimated by the TCR breadth and depth analyses. The study lacked the statistical power to compare responses across vaccine doses or regimens. After vaccination, spike-specific CD8+ and CD4+ T cell responses were reported to show substantial breadth. Higher spike-specific TCR breadth was observed in Ad26.COV2.S recipients than in placebo recipients (P = 0.0014).

The V end loses 1 base and the J end loses 4 bases, and a stretch of 10 bases separates them. From the germline V gene, CDR1 is KGHSH and CDR2 is LQKENI. The CDR3 contains 14 residues, cysteine and phenylalanine counted. Of the read, only the CDR3 DNA is kept; its 42 bases are in frame from base 1. The immunoSEQ Assay was the method used to sequence TCRbeta CDR3 regions. After extraction, genomic DNA underwent amplification by bias-controlled multiplex PCR, followed by high-throughput sequencing. As for the authors' bioinformatics: To quantify the absolute abundance of every unique TCRbeta CDR3 region, sequences were collapsed and filtered. T cell fraction was estimated by normalization of TCRbeta template counts to usable DNA, with usable DNA being measured through amplification of reference genes present in all nucleated cells. Repertoire TCRs were annotated as SARS-CoV-2-specific when V gene, CDR3 amino acid sequence and J gene were exactly matched to a known reactive TCR set. MIRA supplied the reference SARS-CoV-2 TCR set, which was filtered for enrichment in COVID-19-positive ImmuneCODE repertoires so that public or cross-reactive TCRs were removed. Using the MIRA antigens, annotated TCRs were further analysed by specific ORF or by position within an ORF. Breadth was defined as annotated unique rearrangements over total unique productive rearrangements; depth was the summed frequency of those rearrangements. Group comparisons of TCR breadth used two-sided Wilcoxon rank-sum tests. Not all clones reach the TCRdb copy of this immuneACCESS table, which keeps in-frame sequences only. Checked studies attribute under half of the gap to unresolved V genes and leave the rest unexplained. That table is the source of V, J and clone size, and D and trimming were worked out from the DNA. This sample has 350,000 to 500,000 clones in its table, and 90% of those were observed once. Together, the top ten hold around 4.5% of the sample.

Explained via the paper, the treatment or condition label denotes: roughly 18 received Ad26.COV2.S at low or high dose, single or two shots; a few received placebo; per-sample allocation not given. For vaccine and placebo recipients, the sequenced repertoires came from samples collected on day 63 after the first injection. In Cohort 1b, 25 to 30 adults aged 18-55 years were enrolled at a single site in Boston, USA, between 29 July and 7 August 2020. Ad26.COV2.S was a replication-incompetent adenovirus type 26 vector expressing a prefusion-stabilized SARS-CoV-2 spike protein from the original Wuhan strain. With regard to this clone: Its antigen specificity is not known. Base qualities are not recorded, but no much larger clone differs from it by a single base.

Rearrangement joined TRBV18 to TRBJ2-5; the D assignment is uncertain and may be TRBD1 or TRBD2, with 6 bases supporting each. Specimen: peripheral blood, collected in a trial of Ad26.COV2.S vaccine versus placebo. The clonotype originates from a person between 18 and 65 years old who received the Ad26.COV2.S COVID-19 vaccine or a placebo. CDR3 region: CASSPQGGRETQYF. The DNA is as follows: TGTGCCAGCTCACCACAGGGGGGCCGAGAGACCCAGTACTTC.